This T cell receptor beta chain was identified in a study of siplizumab effects on memory and regulatory T cells. Study-wide context: Mixed lymphocyte reactions were performed as paired cultures containing siplizumab at around 1 ug/mL or no drug.

About this clone itself: The antigen remains undetermined.

Repertoires were generated with immunoSEQ multiplex PCR, while TCRdb's copy carries only in-frame clones and drops some. The sample shows 17,000 or so clones, under 50% of them seen only once. Coculture of the mixed lymphocyte reaction cells took place at 37 degrees C and lasted 6 days. The germline V gene has CDR1 SGHNT and CDR2 YYREEE (reference sequence). Trimming pared 4 bases from V and 2 bases from J, leaving 17 bases between. The CDR3 totals 16 residues. Input material: CFSE-low (dividing) CD4+ T cells sorted from an allogeneic mixed lymphocyte reaction. This TCR was recovered from a human donor in good health; the cells came from an allogeneic mixed lymphocyte reaction. The chain couples TRBV5-4 to TRBJ2-3; D may be TRBD1 (5 bases). The CDR3 DNA reads as TGTGCCAGCAGCCTCGATACTCTACAGGTCACAGATACGCAGTATTTT. Residues: CASSLDTLQVTDTQYF.